This T cell receptor beta chain was recovered during a study of immune evolution from preneoplasia to lung adenocarcinoma (dated by TCRdb to the early 2020s). As for the study more broadly: No AAH lesions showed HLA loss of heterozygosity, compared with roughly 7% of AIS, over 12% of MIA and around a third of ADC lesions. The study profiled immune contexture across lung adenocarcinoma precursors and invasive adenocarcinoma using immune gene expression, TCR sequencing and multiplex immunofluorescence. Resected precursor lesions (AAH, AIS, MIA) and invasive adenocarcinomas were compared against paired morphologically normal lung tissue. Sample size was determined by specimen availability and not by a prior power calculation. Whole exome sequencing and methylation data from the same cohort of nodules were integrated with the immune data. The overall cohort was made up of 53 patients with pulmonary nodules who had surgical resection. The TCR sequencing data were obtained from around 46 patients. It was reported in the study that over a hundred samples were used for TCR sequencing. POLYSOLVER was used to infer Class I HLA alleles from exome data, while LOHHLA was used to detect allele-specific HLA loss.

The patients had resection in Japan or China between the mid-2010s and the late 2010s. Two lung cancer pathologists independently confirmed the histologic diagnosis of each case on H&E slides. Premalignant or tumor cells were enriched for nucleic acid extraction by macro-dissection performed after pathologic assessment. FFPE tissue was used for DNA isolation with the AllPrep DNA/RNA FFPE Kit. Trimming at the junction amounts to 7 bases on V and 4 bases on J, and the germline ends lie 20 bases apart. The CDR3 measures 16 amino acids from cysteine to phenylalanine. Left in the record is the CDR3 DNA by itself, 48 bases read in frame from the first base. CDR1 and CDR2 were assigned from the germline V gene (reference sequence) as LNHDA and SQIVND. This clone appeared a few times. Its antigen target is currently unknown. The record has no base qualities; no much larger clone is one base away. Overall study outcomes, separate from this receptor: Normal lung had the highest top T cell clone frequencies, which appeared to decline progressively from AAH through AIS, MIA and invasive adenocarcinoma. All patients were from Japan and China, so applicability to Western populations was uncertain. T cell clonality was highest in KRAS-mutant nodules compared with EGFR-mutant or double wild-type lesions. Clonality was highest in normal lung, while later-stage lesions appeared to show lower clonality but higher T cell density and diversity. The findings rested on association rather than direct causation, and larger cohorts with long-term follow-up and longitudinal biopsies were considered necessary.

The immunoSEQ hsTCRbeta Kit was used to sequence TCR beta CDR3 regions from DNA. As for how the authors treated the data: The ImmunoSEQ Analyzer was used to analyse the TCR sequencing data. T cell clonality was calculated on productive rearrangements as 1 minus Pielou's evenness. The inverse Simpson index, applied to productive templates, was used to measure T cell diversity. T cell density was defined as TCR beta template counts normalized to usable DNA, with usable DNA estimated by amplifying and sequencing housekeeping genes. Two-sided Kruskal-Wallis tests were used to compare TCR metrics between histologic stages. Held by TCRdb, this immuneACCESS table contains in-frame sequences only and omits some clones. Under half of the omission traces to an unresolved V gene where checked; the cause of the rest is unknown. That table supplies the V and J calls and clone size; D and trimming were determined from the DNA. The sample table shows 6,000 to 6,500 clones, and around 70% are seen once. The biggest ten clones account for around a tenth of the sample.

Recombination linked TRBV19 to TRBJ1-3; TRBD1 is a weak D gene call, 6 bases matching. The sequenced sample consisted of FFPE lung adenocarcinoma in situ tissue. Interpreted using the paper, the cell subset or site label stands for: preinvasive adenocarcinoma in situ (AIS). This TCR was sampled from a donor older than 65 with lung adenocarcinoma. The encoded CDR3 is CASTKSQGTYGNTIYF. The nucleotide sequence is TGTGCCAGTACCAAATCACAGGGTACCTACGGAAACACCATATATTTT.